This T cell receptor (beta chain) was recovered during a study of T cell responses to AZD1222 COVID-19 vaccine. Study as a whole: Timing groups of about 4 and about 12 weeks for second doses were pooled. General observations from the study: Among vaccine-associated CD4 TCRs, coverage spanned spike, with dominance at 160-218 and 743-854. Increased Spike-specific TCR breadth and depth were observed after two AZD1222 doses.

Comment on this clone: Its antigen is unidentified.

Clones were read by immunoSEQ multiplex PCR, and TCRdb kept only the in-frame ones, dropping some. Of fewer than 85,000 clones listed, about 92% are singletons. This sample comprised peripheral blood, obtained on day 0 of AZD1222 vaccination. The TCR originated in an adult in good health.

The CDR3 here is CASSTREGGETQYF. CDR3 coding DNA: TGTGCCAGCAGCACGCGGGAAGGGGGTGAGACCCAGTACTTC. V is TRBV6-5 and J is TRBJ2-5; D possibly matches TRBD1 or TRBD2 (6 bases each). This CDR3 has 14 amino acids. Looked up from germline, CDR1 is MNHEY and CDR2 is SVGAGI. V lost 6 bases and J lost 5, with 16 bases in between.